This TCR beta chain was sequenced during a study of Ad26.COV2.S vaccination and SARS-CoV-2 variants. Study-level information: Of the COV1001 trial arms, the Ad26.COV2.S arm included the donor. Ad26.COV2.S was injected intramuscularly once or twice, 56 days apart.

The table lists this clone with a count of one. Its matching antigen is unknown. Points from the study as a whole: The placebo group had lower spike-specific TCR breadth than the vaccine recipients did.

As for treatment: some 20 received Ad26.COV2.S at low or high dose, single or two shots; 5 received placebo; per-sample allocation not given. Collection of samples fell on day 63 after the first vaccine or placebo injection. Aged 18-55 years, donor was enrolled in Boston in 2020. V lost 8 bases and J 1 base, leaving 14 bases between the germline ends. The CDR3 is 14 residues long. Germline assignment: CDR1 SGHTA and CDR2 FQGNSA. Using immunoSEQ multiplex PCR, the repertoire was profiled, and TCRdb retains in-frame clones only, with some absent. The sample comprises around 270,000 clones, around 85% of which are singletons, and just under 3% rests with the top ten.

The rearrangement joins TRBV7-2 to TRBJ1-2, with D unresolved. Source: peripheral blood, taken in a trial of Ad26.COV2.S vaccine versus placebo. This sequence was found in a person between 18 and 65 years old who received the Ad26.COV2.S COVID-19 vaccine or a placebo. The CDR3 coding sequence is TGTGCCAGCTTAACCCCCCCCGATAACTATGGCTACACCTTC. Translating it yields CASLTPPDNYGYTF.